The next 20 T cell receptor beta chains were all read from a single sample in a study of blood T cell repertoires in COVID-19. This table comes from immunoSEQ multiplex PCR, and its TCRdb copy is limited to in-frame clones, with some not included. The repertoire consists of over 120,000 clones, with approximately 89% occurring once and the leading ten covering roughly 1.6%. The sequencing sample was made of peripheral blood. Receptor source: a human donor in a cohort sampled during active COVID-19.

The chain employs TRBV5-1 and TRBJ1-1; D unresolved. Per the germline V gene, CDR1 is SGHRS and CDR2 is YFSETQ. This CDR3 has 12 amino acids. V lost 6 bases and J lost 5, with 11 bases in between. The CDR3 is CASTVVGTEAFF. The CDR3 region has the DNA TGCGCCAGCACGGTCGTCGGGACTGAAGCTTTCTTT. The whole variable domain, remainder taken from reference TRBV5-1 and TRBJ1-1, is KAGVTQTPRYLIKTRGQQVTLSCSPISGHRSVSWYQQTPGQGLQFLFEYFSETQRNKGNFPGRFSGRQFSNSRSEMNVSTLELGDSALYLCASTVVGTEAFFGQGTRLTVV.

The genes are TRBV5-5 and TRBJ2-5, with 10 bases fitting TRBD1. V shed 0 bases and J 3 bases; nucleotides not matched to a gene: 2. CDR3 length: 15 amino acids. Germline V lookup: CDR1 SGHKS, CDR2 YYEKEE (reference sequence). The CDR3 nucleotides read TGTGCCAGCAGCTTGGAAGGGACAGGGGAAGAGACCCAGTACTTC. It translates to CASSLEGTGEETQYF.

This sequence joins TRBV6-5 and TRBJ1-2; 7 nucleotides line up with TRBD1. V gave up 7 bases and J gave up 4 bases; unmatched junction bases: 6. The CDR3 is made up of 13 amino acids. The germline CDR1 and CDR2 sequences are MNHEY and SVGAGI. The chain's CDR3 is CASKQGVSYGYTF. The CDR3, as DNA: TGTGCCAGCAAGCAGGGGGTGTCCTATGGCTACACCTTC.

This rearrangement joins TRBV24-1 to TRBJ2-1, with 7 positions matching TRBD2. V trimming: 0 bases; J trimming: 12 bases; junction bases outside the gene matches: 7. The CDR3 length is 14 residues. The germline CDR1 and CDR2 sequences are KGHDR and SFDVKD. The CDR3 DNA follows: TGTGCCACCAGTGATTTGGGACTAGATAAAGGGCAGTTCTTC. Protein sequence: CATSDLGLDKGQFF.

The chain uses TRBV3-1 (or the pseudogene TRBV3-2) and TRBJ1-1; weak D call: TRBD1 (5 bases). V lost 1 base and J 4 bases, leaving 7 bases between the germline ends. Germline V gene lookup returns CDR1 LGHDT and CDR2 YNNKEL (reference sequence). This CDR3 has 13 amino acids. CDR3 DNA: TGTGCCAGCAGCCAAGGCAGGGCCACTGAAGCTTTCTTT. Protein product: CASSQGRATEAFF.

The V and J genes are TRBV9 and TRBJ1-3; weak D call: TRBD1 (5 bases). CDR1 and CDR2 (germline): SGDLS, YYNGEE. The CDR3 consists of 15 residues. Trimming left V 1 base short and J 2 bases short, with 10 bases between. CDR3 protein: CASSVTRGTGNTIYF. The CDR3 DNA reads TGTGCCAGCAGCGTAACAAGGGGTACTGGAAACACCATATATTTT.

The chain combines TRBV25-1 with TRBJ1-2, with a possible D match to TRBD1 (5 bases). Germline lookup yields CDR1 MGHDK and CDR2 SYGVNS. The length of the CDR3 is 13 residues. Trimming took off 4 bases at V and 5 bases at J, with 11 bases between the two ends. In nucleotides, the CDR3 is TGTGCCAGCAGTGGGCAGGGTGGGTATGGCTACACCTTC. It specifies CASSGQGGYGYTF.

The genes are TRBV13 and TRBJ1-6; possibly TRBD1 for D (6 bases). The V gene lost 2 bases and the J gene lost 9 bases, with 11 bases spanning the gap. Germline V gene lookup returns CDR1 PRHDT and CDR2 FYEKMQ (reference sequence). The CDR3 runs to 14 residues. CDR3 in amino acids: CASSLMGAASPLHF. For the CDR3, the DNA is TGTGCCAGCAGCTTAATGGGGGCCGCTTCACCCCTCCACTTT.

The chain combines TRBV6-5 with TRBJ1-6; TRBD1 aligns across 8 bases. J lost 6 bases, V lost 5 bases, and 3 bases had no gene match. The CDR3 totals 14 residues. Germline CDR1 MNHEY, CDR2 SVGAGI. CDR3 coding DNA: TGTGCCAGCAGTCGGACAGGGTTTAATTCACCCCTCCACTTT. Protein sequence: CASSRTGFNSPLHF.

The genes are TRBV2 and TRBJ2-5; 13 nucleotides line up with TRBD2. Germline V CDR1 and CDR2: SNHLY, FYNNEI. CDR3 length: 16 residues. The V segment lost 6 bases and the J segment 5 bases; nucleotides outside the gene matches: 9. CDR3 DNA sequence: TGTGCCAGCAGCGACCCGGGACTAGCGGGACGGGAGACCCAGTACTTC. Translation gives CASSDPGLAGRETQYF.

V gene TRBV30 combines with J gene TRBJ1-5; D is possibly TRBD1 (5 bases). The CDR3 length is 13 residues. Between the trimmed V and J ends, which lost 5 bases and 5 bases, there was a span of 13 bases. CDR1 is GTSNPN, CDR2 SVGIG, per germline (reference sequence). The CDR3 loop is CAWGQGKDQPQHF. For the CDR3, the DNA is TGTGCCTGGGGCCAGGGAAAAGATCAGCCCCAGCATTTT.

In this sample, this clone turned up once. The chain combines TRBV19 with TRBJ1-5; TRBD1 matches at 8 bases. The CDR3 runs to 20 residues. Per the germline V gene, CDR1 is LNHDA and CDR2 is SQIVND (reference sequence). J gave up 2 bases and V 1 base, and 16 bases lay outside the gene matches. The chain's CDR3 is CASSIGRTGRSVGGNQPQHF. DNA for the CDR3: TGTGCCAGTAGTATAGGAAGGACAGGGAGGTCGGTGGGGGGCAATCAGCCCCAGCATTTT.

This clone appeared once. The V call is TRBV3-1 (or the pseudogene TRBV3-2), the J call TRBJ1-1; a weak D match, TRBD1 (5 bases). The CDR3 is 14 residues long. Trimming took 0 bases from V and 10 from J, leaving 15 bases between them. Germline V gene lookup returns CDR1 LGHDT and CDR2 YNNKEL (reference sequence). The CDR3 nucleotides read TGTGCCAGCAGCCAAGAAGGTAACAGGAGGGGAGCTTTCTTT. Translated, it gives CASSQEGNRRGAFF.

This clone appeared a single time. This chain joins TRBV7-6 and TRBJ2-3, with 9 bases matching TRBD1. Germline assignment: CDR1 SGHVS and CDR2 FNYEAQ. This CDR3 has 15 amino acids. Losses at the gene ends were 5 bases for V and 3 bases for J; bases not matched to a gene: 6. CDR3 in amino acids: CASSARQGGTDTQYF. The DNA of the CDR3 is TGTGCCAGCAGCGCAAGACAGGGGGGGACAGATACGCAGTATTTT.

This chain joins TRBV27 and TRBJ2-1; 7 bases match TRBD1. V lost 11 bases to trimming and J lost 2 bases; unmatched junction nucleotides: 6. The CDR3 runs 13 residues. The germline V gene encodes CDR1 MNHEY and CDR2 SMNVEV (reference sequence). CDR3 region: CAVAQGAYNEQFF. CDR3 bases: TGTGCCGTGGCCCAGGGGGCCTACAATGAGCAGTTCTTC.

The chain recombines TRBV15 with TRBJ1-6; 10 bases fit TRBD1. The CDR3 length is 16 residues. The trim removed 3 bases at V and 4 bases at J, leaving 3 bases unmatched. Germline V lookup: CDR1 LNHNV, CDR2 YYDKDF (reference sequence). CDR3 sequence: CATSRDRGRYNSPLHF. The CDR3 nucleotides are TGTGCCACCAGCAGGGACAGGGGGAGGTATAATTCACCCCTCCACTTT.

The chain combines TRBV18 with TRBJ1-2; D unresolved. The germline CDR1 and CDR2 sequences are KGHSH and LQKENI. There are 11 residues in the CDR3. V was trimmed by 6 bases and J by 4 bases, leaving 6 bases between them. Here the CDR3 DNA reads TGTGCCAGCTCGCTTAGCTATGGCTACACCTTC. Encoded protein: CASSLSYGYTF.

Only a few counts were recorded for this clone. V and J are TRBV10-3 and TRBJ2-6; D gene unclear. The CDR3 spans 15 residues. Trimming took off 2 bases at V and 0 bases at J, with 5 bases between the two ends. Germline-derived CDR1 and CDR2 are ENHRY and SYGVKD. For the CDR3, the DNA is TGTGCCATCAGTGAGGTTCGCTCTGGGGCCAACGTCCTGACTTTC. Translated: CAISEVRSGANVLTF.

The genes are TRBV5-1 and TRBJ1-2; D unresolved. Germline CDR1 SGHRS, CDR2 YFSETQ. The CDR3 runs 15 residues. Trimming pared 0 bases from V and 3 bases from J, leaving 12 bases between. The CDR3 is CASSLETNRDYGYTF. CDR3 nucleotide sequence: TGCGCCAGCAGCTTGGAGACTAACCGGGACTATGGCTACACCTTC.

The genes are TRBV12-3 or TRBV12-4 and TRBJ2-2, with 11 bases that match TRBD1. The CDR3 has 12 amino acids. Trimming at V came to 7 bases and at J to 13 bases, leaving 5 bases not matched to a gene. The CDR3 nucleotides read TGTGCCAGCACCCGGACAGGGGGCGGGCTGTTTTTT. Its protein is CASTRTGGGLFF.